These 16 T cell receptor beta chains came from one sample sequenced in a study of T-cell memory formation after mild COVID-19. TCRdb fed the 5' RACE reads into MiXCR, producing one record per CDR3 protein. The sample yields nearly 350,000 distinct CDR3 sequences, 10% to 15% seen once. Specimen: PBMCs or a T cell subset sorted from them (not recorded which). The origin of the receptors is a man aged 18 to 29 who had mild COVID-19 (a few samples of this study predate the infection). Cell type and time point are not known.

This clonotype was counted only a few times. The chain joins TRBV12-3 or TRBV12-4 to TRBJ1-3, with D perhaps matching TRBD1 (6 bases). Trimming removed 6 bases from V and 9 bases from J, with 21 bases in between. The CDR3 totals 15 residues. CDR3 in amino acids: CASRPRDNLIGTIYF. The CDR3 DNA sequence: TGTGCCAGCAGACCCCGGGACAATTTGATCGGCACCATATATTTT.

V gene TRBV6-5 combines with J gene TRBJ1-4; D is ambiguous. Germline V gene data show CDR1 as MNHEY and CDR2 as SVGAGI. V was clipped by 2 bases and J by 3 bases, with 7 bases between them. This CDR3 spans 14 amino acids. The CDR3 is CASSYGVANEKLFF. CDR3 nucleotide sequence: TGTGCCAGCAGTTACGGGGTAGCTAATGAAAAACTGTTTTTT.

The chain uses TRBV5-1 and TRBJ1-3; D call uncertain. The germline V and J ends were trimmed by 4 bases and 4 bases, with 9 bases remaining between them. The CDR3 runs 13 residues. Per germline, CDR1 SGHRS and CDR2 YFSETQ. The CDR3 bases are TGCGCCAGCAGCAATCTATCGGGAAACACCATATATTTT. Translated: CASSNLSGNTIYF.

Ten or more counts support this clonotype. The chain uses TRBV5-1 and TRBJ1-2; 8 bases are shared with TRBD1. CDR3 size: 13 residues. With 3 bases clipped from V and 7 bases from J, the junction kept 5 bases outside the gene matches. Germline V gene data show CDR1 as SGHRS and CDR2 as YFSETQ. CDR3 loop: CASSSGQGGGYTF. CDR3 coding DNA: TGCGCCAGCAGCTCCGGACAGGGTGGTGGCTACACCTTC. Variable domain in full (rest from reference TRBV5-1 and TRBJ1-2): KAGVTQTPRYLIKTRGQQVTLSCSPISGHRSVSWYQQTPGQGLQFLFEYFSETQRNKGNFPGRFSGRQFSNSRSEMNVSTLELGDSALYLCASSSGQGGGYTFGSGTRLTVV.

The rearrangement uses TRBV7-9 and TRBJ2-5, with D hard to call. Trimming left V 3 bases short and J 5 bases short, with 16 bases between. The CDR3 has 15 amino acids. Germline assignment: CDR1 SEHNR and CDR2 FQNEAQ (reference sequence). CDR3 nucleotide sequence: TGTGCCAGCAGCTTTTCCCCCGCCCCAGAGGAGACCCAGTACTTC. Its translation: CASSFSPAPEETQYF.

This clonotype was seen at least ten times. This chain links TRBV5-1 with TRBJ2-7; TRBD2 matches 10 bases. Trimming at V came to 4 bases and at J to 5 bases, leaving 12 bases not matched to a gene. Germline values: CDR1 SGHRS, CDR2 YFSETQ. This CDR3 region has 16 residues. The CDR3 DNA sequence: TGCGCCAGCAGCGGGGCTACCGGGACTAGCGTCCACGAGCAGTACTTC. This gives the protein CASSGATGTSVHEQYF. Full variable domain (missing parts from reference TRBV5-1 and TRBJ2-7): KAGVTQTPRYLIKTRGQQVTLSCSPISGHRSVSWYQQTPGQGLQFLFEYFSETQRNKGNFPGRFSGRQFSNSRSEMNVSTLELGDSALYLCASSGATGTSVHEQYFGPGTRLTVT.

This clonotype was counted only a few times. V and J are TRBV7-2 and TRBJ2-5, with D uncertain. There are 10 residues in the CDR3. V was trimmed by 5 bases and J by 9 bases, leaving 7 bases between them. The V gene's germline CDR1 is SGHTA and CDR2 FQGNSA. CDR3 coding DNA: TGTGCCAGCAGCGGCCGGGCCCAGTACTTC. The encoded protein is CASSGRAQYF.

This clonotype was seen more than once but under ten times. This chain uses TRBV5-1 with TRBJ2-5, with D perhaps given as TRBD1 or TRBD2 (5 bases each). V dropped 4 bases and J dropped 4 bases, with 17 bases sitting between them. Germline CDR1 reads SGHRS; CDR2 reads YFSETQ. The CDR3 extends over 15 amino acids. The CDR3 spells CASSVGDTGGETQYF. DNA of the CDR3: TGCGCCAGCAGCGTAGGAGACACTGGGGGAGAGACCCAGTACTTC.

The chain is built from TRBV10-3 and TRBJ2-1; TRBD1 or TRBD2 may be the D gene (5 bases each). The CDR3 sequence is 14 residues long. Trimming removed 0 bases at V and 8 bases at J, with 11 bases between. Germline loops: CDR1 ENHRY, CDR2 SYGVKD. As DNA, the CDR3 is TGTGCCATCAGTGAGTCGAGGGGTAGCGATGAGCAGTTCTTC. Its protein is CAISESRGSDEQFF.

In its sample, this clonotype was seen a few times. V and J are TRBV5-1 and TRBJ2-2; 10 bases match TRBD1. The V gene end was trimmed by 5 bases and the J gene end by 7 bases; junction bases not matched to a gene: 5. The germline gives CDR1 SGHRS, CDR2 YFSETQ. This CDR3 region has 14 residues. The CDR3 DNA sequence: TGCGCCAGCAGAGGACAGGGGGTTGACGGGGAGCTGTTTTTT. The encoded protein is CASRGQGVDGELFF.

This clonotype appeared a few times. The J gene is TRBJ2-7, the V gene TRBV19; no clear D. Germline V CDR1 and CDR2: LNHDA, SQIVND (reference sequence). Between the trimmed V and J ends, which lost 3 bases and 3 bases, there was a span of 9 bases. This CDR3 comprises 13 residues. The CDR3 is CASSMGRRYEQYF. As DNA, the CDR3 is TGTGCCAGTAGTATGGGCCGACGCTACGAGCAGTACTTC.

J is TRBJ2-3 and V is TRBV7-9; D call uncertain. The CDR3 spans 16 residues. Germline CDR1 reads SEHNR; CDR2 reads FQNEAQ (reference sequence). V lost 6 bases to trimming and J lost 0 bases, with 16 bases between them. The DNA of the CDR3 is TGTGCCAGCAGTCCCGGTCAGGCGCGGAGCACAGATACGCAGTATTTT. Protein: CASSPGQARSTDTQYF.

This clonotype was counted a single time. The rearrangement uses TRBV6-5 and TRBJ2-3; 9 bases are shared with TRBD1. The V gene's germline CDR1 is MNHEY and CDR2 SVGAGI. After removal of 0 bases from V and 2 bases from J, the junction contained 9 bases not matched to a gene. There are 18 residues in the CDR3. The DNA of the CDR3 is TGTGCCAGCAGTTACTCGTCTGGGACAGGGCCTTCCACAGATACGCAGTATTTT. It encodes CASSYSSGTGPSTDTQYF.

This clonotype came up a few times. Here the CDR3 DNA reads TGTGCCAGCAGTGAATCCGGCAGGGGGGGAGATACGCAGTATTTT. Translated, it gives CASSESGRGGDTQYF. The V call is TRBV25-1, the J call TRBJ2-3; the D gene could be TRBD1 or TRBD2 (7 bases each). V was clipped by 1 base and J by 5 bases, with 13 bases between them. Germline V gives CDR1 MGHDK, CDR2 SYGVNS. The CDR3 loop spans 15 amino acids.

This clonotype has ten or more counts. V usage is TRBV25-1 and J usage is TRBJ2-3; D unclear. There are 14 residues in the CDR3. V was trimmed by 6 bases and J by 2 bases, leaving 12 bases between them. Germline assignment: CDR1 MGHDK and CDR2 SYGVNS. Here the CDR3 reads CASRPQVPTDTQYF. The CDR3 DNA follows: TGTGCCAGCAGGCCCCAGGTCCCCACAGATACGCAGTATTTT.

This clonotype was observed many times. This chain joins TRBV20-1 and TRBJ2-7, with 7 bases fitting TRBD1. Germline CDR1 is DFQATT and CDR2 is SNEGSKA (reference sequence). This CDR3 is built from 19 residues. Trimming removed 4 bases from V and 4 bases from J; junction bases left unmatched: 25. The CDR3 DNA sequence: TGCAGTGCTATAACGCGCCTGACAGGGAAACAGGGAAAGCGTTACGAGCAGTACGTC. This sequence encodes CSAITRLTGKQGKRYEQYV.